This record looks at one T cell receptor beta chain sequence and its context. Antigen specificity is unknown. Germline V gives CDR1 MDHEN, CDR2 SYDVKM. Trimming cost V 6 bases and J 8 bases; bases outside gene matches: 9. This CDR3 spans 14 amino acids. This entry belongs to a study of somatic mutations in cytotoxic T cells in rheumatoid arthritis. The method was immunoSEQ multiplex PCR; TCRdb's version includes in-frame clones alone and lacks a portion of them. The data contain 15,000 to 20,000 clones, about four fifths of them singletons. General study findings and limits: The authors did not adjust the slight TRBV07 underrepresentation in rheumatoid arthritis patients for multiple comparisons.

The rearrangement uses TRBV28 and TRBJ1-4; 7 nucleotides line up with TRBD1. The receptor's source is a man younger than 30 with rheumatoid arthritis. Sequencing was done on a sample of CD8+ T cells sorted from blood. In nucleotides, the CDR3 is TGTGCCAGCAGCGAGACAGGGATGTTCGAAAAACTGTTTTTT. Protein sequence: CASSETGMFEKLFF.